Detailed here is one T cell receptor beta chain. The junction shows a germline mismatch at one end, possibly a read error. CDR1 is SGHVS and CDR2 is FQNEAQ in the germline V gene. The CDR3 extends over 13 amino acids. The sample comes from a study of early T cells in non-severe SARS-CoV-2 infection. About the study: Bulk RNA taken from unsorted whole blood was sequenced, leaving chains unpaired.

Researchers tagged individual cDNA molecules with unique molecular identifiers. TCRdb processed the 5' RACE reads anew with MiXCR; each CDR3 protein has one entry. The data contain about 44,000 distinct CDR3 sequences, around a quarter of them seen just once; the ten biggest clones take up roughly 4.6%. The sample in question was whole blood, obtained at baseline. The chain combines TRBV7-8 with TRBJ1-2, with 8 bases identical to TRBD1. This receptor was taken from an adult who was a healthcare worker with PCR-confirmed SARS-CoV-2 infection or an uninfected control (not recorded which). The CDR3 loop is CASSLDDDRGLAF. The CDR3 region has the DNA TGTGCCAGCAGCTTAGATGACGACAGGGGTTTAGCCTTC.